The text below deals with one T cell receptor beta chain. Antigen specificity is unknown. The V segment lost 2 bases and the J segment 3 bases; nucleotides outside the gene matches: 5. Germline V gene data show CDR1 as MDHEN and CDR2 as SYDVKM. The CDR3 extends over 15 amino acids. The data were taken from a study of cytomegalovirus exposure and HLA in healthy donors. Use of 60 Vbeta and 13 Jbeta primers characterized the PCR. Produced via immunoSEQ multiplex PCR; TCRdb's table is partial and in-frame only. This table has over 100,000 clones, 65% to 80% appearing once. Points from the study as a whole: A later analysis associated 15,000 to 20,000 TCR beta sequences with HLA alleles at a 0.05 false discovery rate. A later analysis found that most CMV-associated TCR beta chains appeared HLA-restricted. In a later analysis, across HLA loci, associated TCR counts were highest for DRB1, lowest for HLA-C.

At collection, donors were nominally healthy, but unrecorded immune exposures were probable. J is TRBJ2-7 and V is TRBV28, with 9 bases lining up with TRBD1. The clonotype was recovered from a man aged 30 to 45 in good health and CMV-seropositive. Sequencing was done on a sample of PBMCs. The DNA of the CDR3 is TGTGCCAGCAGTTTAAGCTCGGACAGGGGCTACGAGCAGTACTTC. This codes for CASSLSSDRGYEQYF.